The 31 T cell receptor beta chains listed next were all sequenced from one sample in a study of T cell repertoires in cytomegalovirus infection. From the reads, TCRdb called clonotypes with MiXCR, one entry per CDR3 protein. Of almost 550,000 distinct CDR3 sequences listed, approximately 15% are singletons. The sequenced material came from CD8+ T cells from PBMCs. Every receptor here comes from a human donor in good health (CMV status not recorded). Some clones in this sample may be carry-over from other donors' samples.

The V gene is TRBV30, the J gene TRBJ2-7; 7 bases map to TRBD1. CDR1 is GTSNPN, CDR2 SVGIG, per germline (reference sequence). Unmatched junction bases numbered 5, after V lost 1 base and J lost 2 bases. The CDR3 runs 14 residues. CDR3 amino acids: CAWSAGTETYEQYF. For the CDR3, the DNA is TGTGCCTGGAGTGCCGGGACAGAGACCTACGAGCAGTACTTC. Together with reference TRBV30 and TRBJ2-7, the CDR3 gives the full variable domain: SQTIHQWPATLVQPVGSPLSLECTVEGTSNPNLYWYRQAAGRGLQLLFYSVGIGQISSEVPQNLSASRPQDRQFILSSKKLLLSDSGFYLCAWSAGTETYEQYFGPGTRLTVT.

This clonotype has a count of ten or more. The chain employs TRBV19 and TRBJ2-4, with 7 bases fitting TRBD1. The CDR3 runs 13 residues. The germline CDR1 and CDR2 sequences are LNHDA and SQIVND (reference sequence). V lost 9 bases to trimming and J lost 8 bases; unmatched junction nucleotides: 10. CDR3 nucleotides: TGTGCCAGCATCGGACAGGCGGAGTACATTCAGTACTTC. Encoded protein: CASIGQAEYIQYF.

The chain links TRBV4-1 to TRBJ2-5, with D perhaps matching TRBD2 (5 bases). This CDR3 has 14 amino acids. Trimming removed 5 bases from V and 5 bases from J, with 15 bases in between. Germline V gives CDR1 MGHRA, CDR2 YSYEKL. Here the CDR3 DNA reads TGCGCCAGCAGCGCCCGGGATACCGGGGAGACCCAGTACTTC. Protein sequence: CASSARDTGETQYF.

This clonotype was seen repeatedly, ten times or more. The chain combines TRBV7-9 with TRBJ1-2; the match to TRBD1 covers 9 bases. Germline CDR1 and CDR2: SEHNR and FQNEAQ (reference sequence). Germline trimming cut 5 bases from V and 6 bases from J; bases unmatched to any gene: 7. This CDR3 contains 14 residues. CDR3 loop: CASSRPGQGHGYTF. CDR3 in DNA: TGTGCCAGCAGCCGTCCGGGACAGGGTCATGGCTACACCTTC. The entire variable domain, with the rest obtained from reference TRBV7-9 and TRBJ1-2, is as follows: DTGVSQNPRHKITKRGQNVTFRCDPISEHNRLYWYRQTLGQGPEFLTYFQNEAQLEKSRLLSDRFSAERPKGSFSTLEIQRTEQGDSAMYLCASSRPGQGHGYTFGSGTRLTVV.

This clonotype was picked up many times. The gene calls are TRBV7-8 and TRBJ2-2; 12 positions agree with TRBD2. The CDR3 sequence is 15 residues long. Germline V gene lookup returns CDR1 SGHVS and CDR2 FQNEAQ. J gave up 7 bases and V 1 base, and 1 base lay outside the gene matches. The CDR3 reads CASSLVLAGGGELFF. Here the CDR3 DNA reads TGTGCCAGCAGCTTAGTACTAGCGGGAGGCGGGGAGCTGTTTTTT. Full variable domain (outside the CDR3, taken from reference TRBV7-8 and TRBJ2-2): GAGVSQSPRYKVAKRGQDVALRCDPISGHVSLFWYQQALGQGPEFLTYFQNEAQLDKSGLPSDRFFAERPEGSVSTLKIQRTQQEDSAVYLCASSLVLAGGGELFFGEGSRLTVL.

This clonotype was seen ten or more times. V and J are TRBV7-8 and TRBJ1-1, with D hard to call. Trimming took off 4 bases at V and 6 bases at J, with 21 bases between the two ends. CDR1 SGHVS and CDR2 FQNEAQ come from the germline V gene. The CDR3 loop spans 16 amino acids. CDR3 coding DNA: TGTGCCAGCAGCTCGTCCGGGCAGACATATATGGCTGAAGCTTTCTTT. This encodes CASSSSGQTYMAEAFF.

This clonotype has at least ten counts. This sequence joins TRBV7-8 and TRBJ2-7; TRBD2 matches at 8 bases. With V trimmed by 5 bases and J by 2 bases, 14 bases remained unmatched. The CDR3 is 17 amino acids. CDR1 is SGHVS and CDR2 is FQNEAQ in the germline V gene. The CDR3 nucleotides read TGTGCCAGCAGCCCGTCGATGGTGGGTAGCGGGACCTACGAGCAGTACTTC. Amino acid sequence: CASSPSMVGSGTYEQYF.

This clonotype was found many times. J is TRBJ2-2 and V is TRBV14; a possible D gene is TRBD1 (5 bases). Germline assignment: CDR1 SGHDN and CDR2 FVKESK. With 0 bases removed from V and 6 bases from J, the gap between germline ends came to 17 bases. The CDR3 extends over 17 amino acids. In nucleotides, the CDR3 is TGTGCCAGCAGCCAAGACATCAGGTGGGGCCGTGCCGGGGAGCTGTTTTTT. Encoded protein: CASSQDIRWGRAGELFF.

This clonotype has a count of ten or more. The CDR3 loop reads CASSFGQPYEQYF. CDR3 DNA: TGTGCCAGCAGTTTCGGACAGCCCTACGAGCAGTACTTC. V is TRBV12-3 or TRBV12-4 and J is TRBJ2-7, with D maybe TRBD1 (6 bases). This CDR3 spans 13 amino acids. V was trimmed by 3 bases and J by 2 bases, leaving 8 bases between them.

This clonotype was picked up a small number of times. The genes are TRBV5-6 and TRBJ1-4, with TRBD1 matching 9 bases. The germline CDR1 and CDR2 sequences are SGHDT and YYEEEE. The V segment lost 3 bases and the J segment 8 bases; nucleotides outside the gene matches: 8. This CDR3 comprises 15 residues. The CDR3 DNA follows: TGTGCCAGCAGCTCCTACAGGGGGCCGTGGGAAAAACTGTTTTTT. It is translated as CASSSYRGPWEKLFF.

About this clonotype itself: The junction and the germline gene differ at one end; a read error may be behind it. The gene calls are TRBV27 and TRBJ1-1; the match to TRBD1 covers 7 bases. Looked up from germline, CDR1 is MNHEY and CDR2 is SMNVEV (reference sequence). The CDR3 totals 14 residues. Here the CDR3 DNA reads TGTGCCAGCAGTCCGGGACAGATGAACATTGAAGCTTTCTTT. It encodes CASSPGQMNIEAFF.

This clonotype was detected many times. The V gene is TRBV6-2 or TRBV6-3, the J gene TRBJ1-1; D possibly corresponds to TRBD1 (5 bases). This CDR3 is built from 18 residues. Germline lookup yields CDR1 MNHEY and CDR2 SVGEGT. V was trimmed by 4 bases and J by 8 bases, leaving 29 bases between them. As DNA, the CDR3 is TGTGCCAGCAGTTCCCCGGTGAGGGGCCTATTTCTGTCGTTGGAAGCTTTCTTT. It encodes CASSSPVRGLFLSLEAFF.

In its sample, this clonotype was seen many times. This chain joins TRBV6-1 and TRBJ1-2, with D possibly TRBD1 on 5 matching bases. This CDR3 region has 10 residues. V gave up 10 bases and J gave up 6 bases, with 9 bases separating them. Germline-derived CDR1 and CDR2 are MNHNS and SASEGT. The CDR3 loop reads CAIVQDGYTF. DNA of the CDR3: TGTGCCATTGTACAGGATGGCTACACCTTC.

This clonotype was detected ten times or more. A single base separates this from a much larger clone, so it may be a read error. The rearrangement uses TRBV12-3 or TRBV12-4 and TRBJ2-7, with 9 bases identical to TRBD1. This CDR3 contains 14 residues. Trimming cost V 6 bases and J 1 base; bases outside gene matches: 4. DNA of the CDR3: TGTGCCAGCAGCCACGGGACAGGGTCCTACGAGCAGTACTTC. Translating gives CASSHGTGSYEQYF.

In this sample, this clonotype turned up a few times. The CDR3 protein is CASSPEGDEGNTEAFF. In nucleotides, the CDR3 is TGTGCCAGCAGCCCAGAGGGGGACGAAGGGAACACTGAAGCTTTCTTT. The genes are TRBV3-1 and TRBJ1-1; tentatively, D is TRBD1 (6 bases). This CDR3 contains 16 residues. Per germline, CDR1 LGHDT and CDR2 YNNKEL (reference sequence). V lost 4 bases and J lost 1, with 16 bases in between. The full variable domain, its missing parts supplied by reference TRBV3-1 and TRBJ1-1, is DTAVSQTPKYLVTQMGNDKSIKCEQNLGHDTMYWYKQDSKKFLKIMFSYNNKELIINETVPNRFSPKSPDKAHLNLHINSLELGDSAVYFCASSPEGDEGNTEAFFGQGTRLTVV.

This clonotype was counted ten times or more. This rearrangement joins TRBV12-5 to TRBJ2-5; no definite D call. V lost 0 bases, J lost 5 bases, and 13 bases lay in between. This CDR3 has 15 residues. CDR1 and CDR2 from the germline V gene are LGHNT and FRNRAP. CDR3 residues: CASGLVNGPRETQYF. The CDR3 DNA reads as TGTGCTAGTGGTTTGGTAAACGGTCCTAGGGAGACCCAGTACTTC.

Regarding this clonotype: This may be a read error: a much more frequent sequence differs by one nucleotide. The V and J genes are TRBV27 and TRBJ1-1; 12 bases align to TRBD1. V dropped 5 bases and J dropped 10; count of bases not matched to a gene: 20. Per germline, CDR1 MNHEY and CDR2 SMNVEV (reference sequence). The CDR3 loop spans 18 amino acids. The CDR3 DNA is TGTGCCAGCAGTCCCCGTTGGGGACAGGGGGCGCTCGGTTGGGTAGCTTTCTTT. Amino acid sequence: CASSPRWGQGALGWVAFF.

This clonotype occurred many times. The chain couples TRBV11-2 to TRBJ1-3; the D is unclear. V shed 1 base and J shed 0 bases, with 7 bases lying between them. Germline values: CDR1 SGHAT, CDR2 FQNNGV. The CDR3 consists of 15 residues. The CDR3 DNA follows: TGTGCCAGCAGCTTAGGACATCTCTCTGGAAACACCATATATTTT. This gives the protein CASSLGHLSGNTIYF.

This clonotype showed up just a few times. The rearrangement joins TRBV5-1 to TRBJ2-2; no definite D call. Germline V gene data show CDR1 as SGHRS and CDR2 as YFSETQ. There are 11 residues in the CDR3. Here the CDR3 reads CVSSSAGELFF. CDR3 sequence (DNA): TGCGTATCGAGTAGTGCCGGGGAGCTGTTTTTT.

The chain combines TRBV4-1 with TRBJ2-2; D call uncertain. The CDR3 loop spans 15 amino acids. V was trimmed by 1 base and J by 0 bases, leaving 6 bases between them. From germline, CDR1 is MGHRA and CDR2 YSYEKL. The CDR3 loop is CASSQVQSNTGELFF. The CDR3 DNA reads as TGCGCCAGCAGCCAAGTACAGTCGAACACCGGGGAGCTGTTTTTT.

This clonotype was counted many times. CDR3 coding DNA: TGTGCCAGCAGCCCAGCTCTCTTGGGGGGCCGTGGAGATACGCAGTATTTT. Its protein is CASSPALLGGRGDTQYF. V usage is TRBV7-8 and J usage is TRBJ2-3; either TRBD1 or TRBD2 may fit D (6 bases each). V lost 5 bases to trimming and J lost 5 bases, with 23 bases between them. CDR1 is SGHVS and CDR2 is FQNEAQ in the germline V gene. CDR3 length: 17 residues. The whole variable domain, remainder taken from reference TRBV7-8 and TRBJ2-3, is GAGVSQSPRYKVAKRGQDVALRCDPISGHVSLFWYQQALGQGPEFLTYFQNEAQLDKSGLPSDRFFAERPEGSVSTLKIQRTQQEDSAVYLCASSPALLGGRGDTQYFGPGTRLTVL.

The rearrangement links TRBV27 to TRBJ2-1; a weak D match, TRBD2 (5 bases). Per the germline V gene, CDR1 is MNHEY and CDR2 is SMNVEV (reference sequence). The CDR3 is made up of 17 amino acids. V lost 4 bases to trimming and J lost 0 bases, with 16 bases between them. The DNA of the CDR3 is TGTGCCAGCAGTTCCAGGACGCCCGCGGGCTCCTACAATGAGCAGTTCTTC. Its translation: CASSSRTPAGSYNEQFF.

This clonotype has at least ten counts. The chain is built from TRBV27 and TRBJ1-1, with D unclear. Trimming took off 6 bases at V and 0 bases at J, with 8 bases between the two ends. This CDR3 spans 13 amino acids. Germline V lookup: CDR1 MNHEY, CDR2 SMNVEV (reference sequence). CDR3 nucleotides: TGTGCCAGCAGCTTTTCGGTGAACACTGAAGCTTTCTTT. Its translation is CASSFSVNTEAFF.

The chain joins TRBV29-1 to TRBJ1-1; possible D gene TRBD1, 6 bases. V was shortened by 4 bases and J by 0 bases, with 12 bases between the two germline ends. CDR3 length: 14 residues. Germline V lookup: CDR1 SQVTM, CDR2 ANQGSEA. The CDR3 nucleotides read TGCAGCGTTGGGTCGGACAGAATGAACACTGAAGCTTTCTTT. It is translated as CSVGSDRMNTEAFF. The full variable domain, in which reference TRBV29-1 and TRBJ1-1 provide the parts outside the CDR3, is SAVISQKPSRDICQRGTSLTIQCQVDSQVTMMFWYRQQPGQSLTLIATANQGSEATYESGFVIDKFPISRPNLTFSTLTVSNMSPEDSSIYLCSVGSDRMNTEAFFGQGTRLTVV.

This clonotype was detected many times. The DNA for the CDR3 is TGTGCCAGTAGTATCTCGGGACACCATAATTCACCCCTCCACTTT. It is translated as CASSISGHHNSPLHF. The chain recombines TRBV19 with TRBJ1-6, with D tentatively TRBD1 (6 bases). The CDR3 extends over 15 amino acids. The V end lost 3 bases, the J end lost 5 bases, and 11 bases lay between the germline ends. The V gene's germline CDR1 is LNHDA and CDR2 SQIVND (reference sequence).

This clonotype was seen a few times. The V call is TRBV20-1, the J call TRBJ2-3, with TRBD2 matching 11 bases. Trimming removed 6 bases from V and 9 bases from J; junction bases left unmatched: 23. This CDR3 is 18 amino acids long. CDR1 and CDR2 (germline): DFQATT, SNEGSKA (reference sequence). The CDR3 DNA is TGCAGTGCCCCCGCAGGGCTAGCGGGAGGCCCTTCATCCGGCACGCAGTATTTT. It yields the protein CSAPAGLAGGPSSGTQYF.

This clonotype was seen a handful of times. The chain uses TRBV4-2 and TRBJ2-5; D perhaps matches TRBD2 (6 bases). The V gene lost 0 bases and the J gene lost 2 bases, with 13 bases spanning the gap. The CDR3 length is 16 residues. Germline CDR1 and CDR2: LGHNA and YNFKEQ. CDR3 in amino acids: CASSQEGGTRQETQYF. DNA for the CDR3: TGTGCCAGCAGCCAAGAAGGCGGGACTCGACAAGAGACCCAGTACTTC.

This clonotype appeared a few times. This chain links TRBV3-1 with TRBJ2-7, with TRBD2 matching over 12 bases. This CDR3 comprises 17 residues. The germline gives CDR1 LGHDT, CDR2 YNNKEL (reference sequence). V shed 6 bases and J 3 bases; nucleotides not matched to a gene: 12. The CDR3 region has the DNA TGTGCCAGCAGTCGCTGGCTAGCGGGGGGGTCCAACTACGAGCAGTACTTC. Protein: CASSRWLAGGSNYEQYF.

This sequence joins TRBV3-1 and TRBJ1-1, with 9 bases aligning to TRBD1. This CDR3 comprises 18 residues. CDR1 and CDR2 (germline): LGHDT, YNNKEL (reference sequence). After removal of 4 bases from V and 0 bases from J, the junction contained 12 bases not matched to a gene. CDR3 DNA sequence: TGTGCCAGCAGCCCCTCGGGACAGGGTAGAAGGATGAACACTGAAGCTTTCTTT. It specifies CASSPSGQGRRMNTEAFF.

This clonotype was observed a few times. The genes are TRBV9 and TRBJ2-1, with 9 nucleotides matching TRBD2. The CDR3 runs 17 residues. Trimming at V came to 4 bases and at J to 7 bases, leaving 15 bases not matched to a gene. From germline, CDR1 is SGDLS and CDR2 YYNGEE. The CDR3 loop reads CASSPYGGRAKSNEQFF. The DNA for the CDR3 is TGTGCCAGCAGCCCTTACGGCGGGAGGGCCAAAAGTAATGAGCAGTTCTTC.

There are a few counts of this clonotype. J is TRBJ1-1 and V is TRBV19, with 7 bases identical to TRBD1. CDR1 and CDR2 (germline): LNHDA, SQIVND (reference sequence). This CDR3 has 19 amino acids. V lost 1 base to trimming and J lost 3 bases; unmatched junction nucleotides: 17. In DNA, the CDR3 is TGTGCCAGTAGTATAGGCGGGGGGGCGCAGGGGGTATGGGACACTGAAGCTTTCTTT. It is translated as CASSIGGGAQGVWDTEAFF.